The clone carrying this TCR beta chain has a handful of counts. Using its own MiXCR run on the 5' RACE reads, TCRdb lists one record per CDR3 protein. The sample lists some 57,000 distinct CDR3 sequences; about 12% were seen once. The sample comes from a study of early T cells in non-severe SARS-CoV-2 infection. Sequenced input: whole blood. The receptor comes from an adult who was a healthcare worker with PCR-confirmed SARS-CoV-2 infection or an uninfected control (not recorded which).

CDR3 sequence (DNA): TGCAGTGCTACAACAGACTATATCCACACTGAAGCTTTCTTT. Its translation: CSATTDYIHTEAFF. The chain uses TRBV20-1 and TRBJ1-1, with D unresolved. The V gene lost 4 bases and the J gene lost 3 bases, with 15 bases spanning the gap. The CDR3 spans 14 residues. Germline V lookup: CDR1 DFQATT, CDR2 SNEGSKA (reference sequence).